The rows below give T cell receptor beta chains drawn from one sample of a study of blood T cell repertoires in COVID-19. Repertoires were generated with immunoSEQ multiplex PCR, while TCRdb's copy carries only in-frame clones and drops some. Of some 460,000 clones in the sample, roughly 89% were seen once. Material: peripheral blood. These receptors were taken from a woman in her 30s with acute or convalescent COVID-19. The CDR3 runs from the conserved cysteine through the conserved F or W. Each record gives: D gene, J gene, V gene, clone size, CDR3 protein, CDR3 DNA. The D gene is left open where the match is weak. Clone size is given for some rows only: seen once, a few or many times, or a class if the clone is expanded.

D: NA; J: TRBJ1-1; V: TRBV5-1; size: NA; CDR3: CASSLLPGDTEAFF; DNA: TGCGCCAGCAGCTTGCTACCGGGGGACACTGAAGCTTTCTTT
D: NA; J: TRBJ1-4; V: TRBV20-1; size: NA; CDR3: CSVERGEKLFF; DNA: TGCAGTGTCGAGAGGGGGGAAAAACTGTTTTTT
D: TRBD2; J: TRBJ2-1; V: TRBV24-1; size: NA; CDR3: CATSDPTSQLAGGSYNEQFF; DNA: TGTGCCACCAGTGATCCCACCTCCCAACTAGCGGGGGGTTCCTACAATGAGCAGTTCTTC
D: TRBD1; J: TRBJ2-1; V: TRBV24-1; size: NA; CDR3: CATSDFSSRDRITNEQFF; DNA: TGTGCCACCAGTGATTTCTCGTCCCGGGACAGGATTACCAATGAGCAGTTCTTC
D: TRBD1; J: TRBJ1-2; V: TRBV28; size: NA; CDR3: CASSLRTGGAYGGYTF; DNA: TGTGCCAGCAGTTTACGGACAGGGGGCGCCTATGGAGGCTACACCTTC
D: TRBD1; J: TRBJ2-1; V: TRBV6-4; size: NA; CDR3: CASSLYPFSDRGVNEQFF; DNA: TGTGCCAGCAGCCTCTACCCATTTTCGGACAGGGGGGTCAATGAGCAGTTCTTC
D: TRBD1; J: TRBJ2-4; V: TRBV7-8; size: NA; CDR3: CASSLDRGLAKNIQYF; DNA: TGTGCCAGCAGCCTAGACAGGGGACTAGCCAAAAACATTCAGTACTTC
D: TRBD2; J: TRBJ2-7; V: TRBV6-6; size: NA; CDR3: CASSYRATGGYEQYF; DNA: TGTGCCAGCAGTTATCGGGCAACCGGGGGGTACGAGCAGTACTTC
D: NA; J: TRBJ2-2; V: TRBV12-5; size: NA; CDR3: CASGLLLPWAPEQTNTGELFF; DNA: TGTGCTAGTGGTTTGCTACTTCCCTGGGCGCCTGAACAGACAAACACCGGGGAGCTGTTTTTT
D: NA; J: TRBJ1-2; V: TRBV4-2; size: NA; CDR3: CASSQAAGNDYGYTF; DNA: TGTGCCAGCAGCCAGGCTGCGGGGAACGACTATGGCTACACCTTC
D: TRBD1; J: TRBJ1-1; V: TRBV28; size: many; CDR3: CASSLGTGRAEAFF; DNA: TGTGCCAGCAGTCTCGGGACAGGGAGGGCTGAAGCTTTCTTT
D: NA; J: TRBJ2-1; V: TRBV11-2; size: NA; CDR3: CASSLDTREQFF; DNA: TGTGCCAGCAGCTTAGATACCCGGGAGCAGTTCTTC
D: NA; J: TRBJ2-7; V: TRBV6-5; size: NA; CDR3: CASRLGETYEQYF; DNA: TGTGCCAGCAGACTCGGGGAGACCTACGAGCAGTACTTC
D: TRBD1; J: TRBJ1-2; V: TRBV28; size: NA; CDR3: CASSSRDRGKANYGYTF; DNA: TGTGCCAGCAGTTCCCGGGACAGGGGGAAGGCTAACTATGGCTACACCTTC
D: NA; J: TRBJ2-2; V: TRBV6-2/TRBV6-3; size: few; CDR3: CASSWGLAMNTGELFF; DNA: TGTGCCAGCAGTTGGGGTCTAGCAATGAACACCGGGGAGCTGTTTTTT
D: NA; J: TRBJ2-1; V: TRBV4-1; size: NA; CDR3: CASSQDQEGTYNEQFF; DNA: TGCGCCAGCAGCCAAGATCAAGAGGGTACCTACAATGAGCAGTTCTTC
D: TRBD2; J: TRBJ2-7; V: TRBV6-5; size: NA; CDR3: CASSFYSGGSYEQYF; DNA: TGTGCCAGCAGCTTCTATAGCGGGGGCTCCTACGAGCAGTACTTC
D: NA; J: TRBJ1-4; V: TRBV28; size: NA; CDR3: CASAGDRFAEKLFF; DNA: TGTGCCAGCGCGGGAGACAGGTTTGCAGAAAAACTGTTTTTT
D: TRBD2; J: TRBJ2-2; V: TRBV3-1/TRBV3-2; size: NA; CDR3: CASARTSGGPGELFF; DNA: TGTGCCAGCGCTCGGACTAGCGGGGGGCCCGGGGAGCTGTTTTTT
D: NA; J: TRBJ2-7; V: TRBV18; size: NA; CDR3: CASALQSGPVYEQYF; DNA: TGTGCCAGCGCCCTCCAAAGCGGCCCCGTCTACGAGCAGTACTTC
D: NA; J: TRBJ2-3; V: TRBV2; size: once; CDR3: CASNIVDTQYF; DNA: TGTGCCAGCAACATTGTAGATACGCAGTATTTT
D: NA; J: TRBJ2-7; V: TRBV19; size: many; CDR3: CASSPFRTSWEQYF; DNA: TGTGCCAGTAGTCCATTTAGGACATCGTGGGAGCAGTACTTC
D: TRBD2; J: TRBJ2-1; V: TRBV5-1; size: few; CDR3: CASSGGLAGDNEQFF; DNA: TGCGCCAGCAGCGGGGGACTAGCGGGGGACAATGAGCAGTTCTTC
D: NA; J: TRBJ1-2; V: TRBV6-5; size: NA; CDR3: CASSLGGQTNYGYTF; DNA: TGTGCCAGCAGCCTAGGTGGACAGACTAACTATGGCTACACCTTC
D: NA; J: TRBJ1-2; V: TRBV25-1; size: NA; CDR3: CASSEPGSNYGYTF; DNA: TGTGCCAGCAGTGAACCGGGATCTAACTATGGCTACACCTTC
D: TRBD2; J: TRBJ2-1; V: TRBV7-8; size: NA; CDR3: CASSSDVGGTYNEQFF; DNA: TGTGCCAGCAGCTCAGACGTGGGGGGGACCTACAATGAGCAGTTCTTC
D: TRBD2; J: TRBJ2-7; V: TRBV5-4; size: once; CDR3: CASRAGTSGGIIHYEQYF; DNA: TGTGCCAGCAGGGCCGGGACTAGCGGGGGGATTATTCACTACGAGCAGTACTTC
D: TRBD2; J: TRBJ2-7; V: TRBV7-2; size: NA; CDR3: CATLPSRGGREQYF; DNA: TGTGCCACCCTGCCTTCGCGGGGGGGCCGCGAGCAGTACTTC
D: TRBD1; J: TRBJ1-6; V: TRBV5-6; size: NA; CDR3: CASSLVLGTENSPLHF; DNA: TGTGCCAGCAGCTTGGTGTTAGGGACAGAAAATTCACCCCTCCACTTT
D: NA; J: TRBJ1-2; V: TRBV5-4; size: NA; CDR3: CASSFWLYGYTF; DNA: TGTGCCAGCAGCTTTTGGCTCTATGGCTACACCTTC
D: TRBD1; J: TRBJ1-5; V: TRBV2; size: NA; CDR3: CASSVTGTGLSNQPQHF; DNA: TGTGCCAGCAGTGTAACGGGGACAGGTCTAAGCAATCAGCCCCAGCATTTT
D: TRBD2; J: TRBJ2-3; V: TRBV6-5; size: NA; CDR3: CASKPSGGGDTQYF; DNA: TGTGCCAGCAAGCCTAGCGGGGGAGGAGATACGCAGTATTTT
D: NA; J: TRBJ2-5; V: TRBV12-3/TRBV12-4; size: NA; CDR3: CASSFRQKETQYF; DNA: TGTGCCAGCAGTTTTCGACAGAAAGAGACCCAGTACTTC
D: NA; J: TRBJ1-6; V: TRBV9; size: few; CDR3: CASSVQQGDSPLHF; DNA: TGTGCCAGCAGCGTACAACAGGGTGATTCACCCCTCCACTTT
D: NA; J: TRBJ2-7; V: TRBV6-1; size: NA; CDR3: CASSEASRGEQYF; DNA: TGTGCCAGCAGTGAAGCGAGTCGAGGCGAGCAGTACTTC
D: TRBD2; J: TRBJ2-2; V: TRBV5-1; size: NA; CDR3: CASSLERVWLAGVGELFF; DNA: TGCGCCAGCAGCTTGGAACGGGTTTGGCTAGCGGGGGTCGGGGAGCTGTTTTTT
D: NA; J: TRBJ1-5; V: TRBV2; size: NA; CDR3: CASNLDRQGGGQPQHF; DNA: TGTGCCAGCAATTTGGATCGGCAGGGAGGGGGTCAGCCCCAGCATTTT
D: TRBD1; J: TRBJ1-1; V: TRBV5-1; size: NA; CDR3: CASSPGTGTEAFF; DNA: TGCGCCAGCAGCCCCGGGACAGGCACTGAAGCTTTCTTT
D: NA; J: TRBJ1-4; V: TRBV7-9; size: NA; CDR3: CASSLVGPGEKLFF; DNA: TGTGCCAGCAGCCTAGTGGGCCCAGGGGAAAAACTGTTTTTT
D: TRBD1; J: TRBJ2-7; V: TRBV4-1; size: NA; CDR3: CASSQGEGANEQYF; DNA: TGCGCCAGCAGCCAAGGTGAGGGGGCCAACGAGCAGTACTTC
D: TRBD2; J: TRBJ2-1; V: TRBV3-1/TRBV3-2; size: NA; CDR3: CASSQRGLAGNNEQFF; DNA: TGTGCCAGCAGCCAAAGGGGACTAGCGGGGAACAATGAGCAGTTCTTC
D: TRBD1; J: TRBJ2-7; V: TRBV5-1; size: NA; CDR3: CASKGRTGLEEQYF; DNA: TGCGCCAGCAAGGGCAGGACAGGGTTGGAAGAGCAGTACTTC
D: TRBD1; J: TRBJ1-5; V: TRBV15; size: NA; CDR3: CATSSKTGAQPQHF; DNA: TGTGCCACCAGCAGCAAGACAGGGGCTCAGCCCCAGCATTTT
D: NA; J: TRBJ1-3; V: TRBV10-3; size: NA; CDR3: CAIRDTYSGNTIYF; DNA: TGTGCCATCAGGGACACCTACTCTGGAAACACCATATATTTT
D: NA; J: TRBJ1-1; V: TRBV19; size: NA; CDR3: CASSLRATEAFF; DNA: TGTGCCAGTAGCCTCAGGGCTACTGAAGCTTTCTTT
D: TRBD2; J: TRBJ2-1; V: TRBV9; size: NA; CDR3: CASSVGTSESREQFF; DNA: TGTGCCAGCAGCGTTGGGACTAGCGAGTCTAGGGAGCAGTTCTTC
D: TRBD1; J: TRBJ2-7; V: TRBV11-3; size: NA; CDR3: CASSKDTGGRRGYEQYF; DNA: TGTGCCAGCAGTAAGGATACAGGGGGTAGGAGAGGCTACGAGCAGTACTTC
D: NA; J: TRBJ2-7; V: TRBV5-1; size: NA; CDR3: CASSLEGGSYEQYF; DNA: TGCGCCAGCAGCTTGGAGGGGGGGTCCTACGAGCAGTACTTC
D: NA; J: TRBJ1-2; V: TRBV7-3; size: NA; CDR3: CASSPRAGREGYTF; DNA: TGTGCCAGCAGCCCCAGGGCAGGGCGGGAAGGCTACACCTTC
D: NA; J: TRBJ2-3; V: TRBV10-1; size: NA; CDR3: CASRVPGTQYF; DNA: TGCGCCAGTCGGGTCCCCGGTACGCAGTATTTT
D: NA; J: TRBJ2-3; V: TRBV7-9; size: NA; CDR3: CASSIGQSVGTDTQYF; DNA: TGTGCCAGCAGCATAGGACAGTCCGTGGGCACAGATACGCAGTATTTT
D: NA; J: TRBJ2-5; V: TRBV30; size: NA; CDR3: CAWIAGAYQETQYF; DNA: TGTGCCTGGATCGCGGGGGCGTACCAAGAGACCCAGTACTTC
D: NA; J: TRBJ2-3; V: TRBV6-5; size: NA; CDR3: CASSKLPRLTDTQYF; DNA: TGTGCCAGCAGTAAGTTACCGAGACTCACAGATACGCAGTATTTT
D: TRBD2; J: TRBJ2-5; V: TRBV5-1; size: NA; CDR3: CASSPDSGSLGTQYF; DNA: TGCGCCAGCAGCCCAGATAGCGGGAGTTTGGGGACCCAGTACTTC
D: TRBD2; J: TRBJ2-1; V: TRBV3-1/TRBV3-2; size: NA; CDR3: CASSQLLAGGSYEQFF; DNA: TGTGCCAGCAGCCAGTTACTAGCGGGAGGGTCATATGAGCAGTTCTTC